This T cell receptor beta chain was sequenced for a study of blood T cell repertoires in COVID-19. This CDR3 comprises 13 residues. Trimming shortened V by 5 bases and J by 3 bases, and 10 bases separated the two germline ends. Germline-derived CDR1 and CDR2 are MNHEY and SVGAGI. Only in-frame clones appear in the TCRdb table, and some are missing; sequencing was by immunoSEQ multiplex PCR. The sample comprises hundreds of thousands of clones, about 89% of which are singletons, and 9.5% rests with the top ten. Donors of Cohort 3 who recovered were those that had two negative PCRs, clearance, or symptom resolution.

This chain uses TRBV6-5 with TRBJ1-2, with a weak D call TRBD1 (5 bases). The sequencing input was PBMCs or T cells enriched from blood (not recorded which). The TCR comes from a woman aged 40 to 49 who had recovered from COVID-19. The CDR3 is CASSTLQDYGYTF. DNA of the CDR3: TGTGCCAGCAGTACACTACAGGACTATGGCTACACCTTC.